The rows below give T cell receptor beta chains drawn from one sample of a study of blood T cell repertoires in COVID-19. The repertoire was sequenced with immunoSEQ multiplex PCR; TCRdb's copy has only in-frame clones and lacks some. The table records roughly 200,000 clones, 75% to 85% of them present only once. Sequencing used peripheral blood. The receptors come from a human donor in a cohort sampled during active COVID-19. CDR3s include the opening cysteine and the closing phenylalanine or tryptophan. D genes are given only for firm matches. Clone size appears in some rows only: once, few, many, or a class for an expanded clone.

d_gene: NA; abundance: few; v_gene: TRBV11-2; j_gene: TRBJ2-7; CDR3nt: TGTGCCAGCAGCTCCTACTACGAGCAGTACTTC; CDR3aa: CASSSYYEQYF
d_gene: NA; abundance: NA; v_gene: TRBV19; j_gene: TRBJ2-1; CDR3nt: TGTGCCAGTAGGCAGGGCTCCTACAATGAGCAGTTCTTC; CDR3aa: CASRQGSYNEQFF
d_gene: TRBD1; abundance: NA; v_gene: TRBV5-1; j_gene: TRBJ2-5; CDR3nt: TGCGCCAGCAGCTTAGACTCGGGACAGGGTCGGGAGACCCAGTACTTC; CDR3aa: CASSLDSGQGRETQYF
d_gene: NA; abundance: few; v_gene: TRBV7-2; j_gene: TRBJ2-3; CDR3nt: TGTGCCAGCAGCACGGACTTCGGGGGTAATACGCAGTATTTT; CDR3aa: CASSTDFGGNTQYF
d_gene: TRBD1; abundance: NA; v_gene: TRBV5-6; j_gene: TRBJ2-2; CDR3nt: TGTGCCAGCAGCCCCCGACAGGGGGACACCGGGGAGCTGTTTTTT; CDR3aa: CASSPRQGDTGELFF
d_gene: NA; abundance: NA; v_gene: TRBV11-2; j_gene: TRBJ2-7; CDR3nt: TGTGCCAGCAGCTCCTTACTAGAGCTTTCCCACGAGCAGTACTTC; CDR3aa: CASSSLLELSHEQYF
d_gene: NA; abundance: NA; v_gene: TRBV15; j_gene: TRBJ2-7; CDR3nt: TGTGCCACCAGCATGGGGGCCGGGCCCACTTACGAGCAGTACTTC; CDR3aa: CATSMGAGPTYEQYF
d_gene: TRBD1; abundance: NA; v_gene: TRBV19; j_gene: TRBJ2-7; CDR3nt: TGTGCCAGTAGCCCTGGACAGGAAAGCTCCTACGAGCAGTACTTC; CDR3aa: CASSPGQESSYEQYF
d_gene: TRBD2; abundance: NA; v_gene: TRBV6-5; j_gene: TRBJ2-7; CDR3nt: TGTGCCAGCAGGCCCCCGGGCGGGAGACCCTACGAGCAGTACTTC; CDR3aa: CASRPPGGRPYEQYF
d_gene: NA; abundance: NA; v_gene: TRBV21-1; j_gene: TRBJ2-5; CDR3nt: TGTGCCAGCAGCAAAGGGAAGGAGCAAGAGACCCAGTACTTC; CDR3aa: CASSKGKEQETQYF
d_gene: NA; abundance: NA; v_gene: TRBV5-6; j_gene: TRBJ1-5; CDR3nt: TGTGCCAGCAGGGAATGGGGCGCCTACAATCAGCCCCAGCATTTT; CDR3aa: CASREWGAYNQPQHF
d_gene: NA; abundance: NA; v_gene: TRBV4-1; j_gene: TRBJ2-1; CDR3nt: TGCGCCAGCAGCCAAGGGCGTGGCGGCGGGTCCTACAATGAGCAGTTCTTC; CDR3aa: CASSQGRGGGSYNEQFF
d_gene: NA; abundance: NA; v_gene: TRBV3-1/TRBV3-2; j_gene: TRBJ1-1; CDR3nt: TGTGCCAGCAGCCAAGATCGGACGGTTCGCGGGGCTTTCTTT; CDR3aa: CASSQDRTVRGAFF
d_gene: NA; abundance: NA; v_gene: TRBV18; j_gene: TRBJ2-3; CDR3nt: TGTGCCAGCTCACCAGGGAGGGGACAAGATACGCAGTATTTT; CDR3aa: CASSPGRGQDTQYF
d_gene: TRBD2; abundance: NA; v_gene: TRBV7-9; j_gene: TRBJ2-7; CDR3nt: TGTGCCAGCAGCAGGGGACTAGCGGGGACCTACGAGCAGTACTTC; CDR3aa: CASSRGLAGTYEQYF
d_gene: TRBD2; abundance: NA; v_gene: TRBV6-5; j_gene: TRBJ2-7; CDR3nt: TGTGCCAGCAGCTTAACTAGCGGGAGGCTCGAGCAGTACTTC; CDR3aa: CASSLTSGRLEQYF
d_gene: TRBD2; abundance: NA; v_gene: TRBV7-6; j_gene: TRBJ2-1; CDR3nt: TGTGCCAGCAGCTTAGGACCCGGGACTAGGAGGACCTACAATGAGCAGTTCTTC; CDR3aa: CASSLGPGTRRTYNEQFF
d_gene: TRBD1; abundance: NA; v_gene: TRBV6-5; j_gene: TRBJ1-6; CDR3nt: TGTGCCAGCAGTTACTCGACAGGGGATCGATCACCCCTCCACTTT; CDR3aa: CASSYSTGDRSPLHF
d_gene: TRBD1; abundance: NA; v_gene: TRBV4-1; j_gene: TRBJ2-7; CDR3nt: TGCGCCAGCAGCCAGGGGGGGACAGGGAATCACTACGAGCAGTACTTC; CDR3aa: CASSQGGTGNHYEQYF
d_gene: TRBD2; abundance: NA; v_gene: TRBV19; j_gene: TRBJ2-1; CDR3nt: TGTGCCAGTAGTATAGTAGCGGGACTGCTTAATGAGCAGTTCTTC; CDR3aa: CASSIVAGLLNEQFF
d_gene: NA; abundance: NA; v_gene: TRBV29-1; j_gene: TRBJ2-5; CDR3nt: TGCAGCGTTGGAGGAAGGGAGTCCCAAGAGACCCAGTACTTC; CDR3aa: CSVGGRESQETQYF
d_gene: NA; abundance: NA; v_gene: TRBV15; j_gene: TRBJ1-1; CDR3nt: TGTGCCACCAGCAGACCCGACAGGAACACTGAAGCTTTCTTT; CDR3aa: CATSRPDRNTEAFF
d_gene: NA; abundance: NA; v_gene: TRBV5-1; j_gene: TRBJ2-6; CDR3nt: TGCGCCAGCAGCTCGGGACTGAACCCCTCTGGGGCCAACGTCCTGACTTTC; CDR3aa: CASSSGLNPSGANVLTF
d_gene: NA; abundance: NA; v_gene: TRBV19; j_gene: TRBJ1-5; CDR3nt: TGTGCCAGTAGTATTATGATAAACATCCTGTATAGCAATCAGCCCCAGCATTTT; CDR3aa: CASSIMINILYSNQPQHF
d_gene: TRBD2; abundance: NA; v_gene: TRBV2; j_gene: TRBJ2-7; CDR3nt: TGTGCCAGCATTGTTGTAGTGCTAGCGGGCTTCTACGAGCAGTACTTC; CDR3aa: CASIVVVLAGFYEQYF
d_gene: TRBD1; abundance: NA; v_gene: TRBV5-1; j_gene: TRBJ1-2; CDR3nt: TGCGCCAGCAGCGTACAGGGGGCCCGTAACTATGGCTACACCTTC; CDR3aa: CASSVQGARNYGYTF
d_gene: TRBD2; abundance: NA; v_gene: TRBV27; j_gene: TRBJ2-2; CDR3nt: TGTGCCAGCTCACTAGCGGGAAGCACCGGGGAGCTGTTTTTT; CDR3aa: CASSLAGSTGELFF
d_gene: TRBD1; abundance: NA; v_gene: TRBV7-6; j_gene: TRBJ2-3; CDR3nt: TGTGCCAGCAGCCCTCGGACAGGGGGGAGTACAGATACGCAGTATTTT; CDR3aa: CASSPRTGGSTDTQYF
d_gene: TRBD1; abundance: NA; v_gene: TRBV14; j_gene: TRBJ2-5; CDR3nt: TGTGCCAGCAGCCCAACCAGGGGGTTGTTCCAAGAGACCCAGTACTTC; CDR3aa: CASSPTRGLFQETQYF
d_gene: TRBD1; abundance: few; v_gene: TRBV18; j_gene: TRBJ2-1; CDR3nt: TGTGCCAGCTCACCGGGACAGGGTTTCAATGAGCAGTTCTTC; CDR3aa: CASSPGQGFNEQFF
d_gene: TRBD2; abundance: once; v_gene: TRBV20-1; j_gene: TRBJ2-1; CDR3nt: TGCAGTGCCCAAAAGGGGCTAGCGGGAATCTTC; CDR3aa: CSAQKGLAGIF
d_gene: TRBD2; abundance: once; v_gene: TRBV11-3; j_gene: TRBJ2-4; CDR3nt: TGTGCCAGCAGCTCGGGGGTAGCGGGCAAAAACATTCAGTACTTC; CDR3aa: CASSSGVAGKNIQYF
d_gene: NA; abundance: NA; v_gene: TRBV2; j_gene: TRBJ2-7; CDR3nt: TGTGCCAGCAGTCCTCGCGGCAGCGTGCAGTACTTC; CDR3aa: CASSPRGSVQYF
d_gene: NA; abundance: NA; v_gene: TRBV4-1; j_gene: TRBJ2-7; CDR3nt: TGCGCCAGCAGCTACGGAGGGGAGCAGTACTTC; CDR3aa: CASSYGGEQYF
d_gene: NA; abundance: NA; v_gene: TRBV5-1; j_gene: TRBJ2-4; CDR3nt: TGCGCCAGCAAAAAGGAGGAGGGCAAAAACATTCAGTACTTC; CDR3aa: CASKKEEGKNIQYF
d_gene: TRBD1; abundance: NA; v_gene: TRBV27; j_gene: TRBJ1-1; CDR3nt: TGTGCCAGCAGTCGGACAGGGGGCGGATTGAACACTGAAGCTTTCTTT; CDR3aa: CASSRTGGGLNTEAFF
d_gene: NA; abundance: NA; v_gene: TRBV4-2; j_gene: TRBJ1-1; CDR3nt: TGTGCCAGCAGCCAAGGGGGGGACTCTGAAGCTTTCTTT; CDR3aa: CASSQGGDSEAFF
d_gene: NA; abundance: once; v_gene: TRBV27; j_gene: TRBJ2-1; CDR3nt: TGTGCCAGCAGTTTGTCGACAGTCTACAATGAGCAGTTCTTC; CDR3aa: CASSLSTVYNEQFF
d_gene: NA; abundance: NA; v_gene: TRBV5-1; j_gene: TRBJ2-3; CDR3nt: TGCGCCAGCGAGGCCCTCTTAAGCGGGTCCGGCACAGATACGCAGTATTTT; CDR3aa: CASEALLSGSGTDTQYF
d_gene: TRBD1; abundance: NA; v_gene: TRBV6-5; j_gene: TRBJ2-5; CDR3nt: TGTGCCAGCAGTTACGCTTTGACAGGGGCACAAGAGACCCAGTACTTC; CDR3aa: CASSYALTGAQETQYF
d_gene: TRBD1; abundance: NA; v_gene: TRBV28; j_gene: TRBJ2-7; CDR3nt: TGTGCCAGCAGTTTGTCCGGGACAGGCGTCTACGAGCAGTACTTC; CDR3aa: CASSLSGTGVYEQYF
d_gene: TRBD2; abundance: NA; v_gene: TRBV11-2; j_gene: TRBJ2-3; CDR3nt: TGTGCCAGCAGCTTAGATCCGCGGGGGGTCACAGATACGCAGTATTTT; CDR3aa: CASSLDPRGVTDTQYF
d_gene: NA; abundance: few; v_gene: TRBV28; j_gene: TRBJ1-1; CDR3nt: TGTGCCAGCAGGTCTTACAGGAGTTACACTGAAGCTTTCTTT; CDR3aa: CASRSYRSYTEAFF
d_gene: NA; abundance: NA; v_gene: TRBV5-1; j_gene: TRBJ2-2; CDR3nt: TGCGCCAGCAGCTTCCAGGGGTACAACAATGCCGGGGAGCTGTTTTTT; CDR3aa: CASSFQGYNNAGELFF
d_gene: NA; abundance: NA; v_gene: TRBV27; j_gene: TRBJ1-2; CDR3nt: TGTGCCAGCAGTCCACAAGTATACTATGGCTACACCTTC; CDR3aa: CASSPQVYYGYTF
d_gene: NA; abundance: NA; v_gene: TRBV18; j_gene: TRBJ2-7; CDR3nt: TGTGCCAGCTCACCACGACAGGTTTTCTACGAGCAGTACTTC; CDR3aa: CASSPRQVFYEQYF
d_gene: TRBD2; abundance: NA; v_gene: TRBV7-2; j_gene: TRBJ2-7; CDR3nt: TGTGCCAGCAGCTACCAGCGGGATCGGCTTTCCGAGCAGTACTTC; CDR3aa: CASSYQRDRLSEQYF
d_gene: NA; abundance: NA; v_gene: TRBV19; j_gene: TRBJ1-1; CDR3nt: TGTGCCAGTAAACAGTGGAACACTGAAGCTTTCTTT; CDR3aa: CASKQWNTEAFF
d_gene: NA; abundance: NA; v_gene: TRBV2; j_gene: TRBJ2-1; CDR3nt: TGTGCCAGCAGTGAAGAGCAGGACAGTGGGCAGTTCTTC; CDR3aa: CASSEEQDSGQFF
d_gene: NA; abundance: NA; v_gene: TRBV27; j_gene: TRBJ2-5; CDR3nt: TGTGCCAGCAGTTTCGGGACTCAAGAGACCCAGTACTTC; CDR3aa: CASSFGTQETQYF
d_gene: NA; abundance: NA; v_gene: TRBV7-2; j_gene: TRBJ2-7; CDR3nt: TGTGCCAGCAGCTTCGTCAGGGCCCCTGGGGAGCAGTACTTC; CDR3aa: CASSFVRAPGEQYF
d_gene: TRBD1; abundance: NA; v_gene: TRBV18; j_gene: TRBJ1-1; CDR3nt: TGTGCCAGCTCACCACCCGACAGGGGGGACACTGAAGCTTTCTTT; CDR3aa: CASSPPDRGDTEAFF
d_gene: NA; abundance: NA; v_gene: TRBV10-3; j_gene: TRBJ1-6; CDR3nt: TGTGCCATCAGTAGACAGGATTCACCCCTCCACTTT; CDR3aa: CAISRQDSPLHF
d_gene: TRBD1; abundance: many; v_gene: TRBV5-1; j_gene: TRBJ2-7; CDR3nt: TGCGCCAGCAGCCCTACGACAGGGGGAGTAGGCGAGCAGTACTTC; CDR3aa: CASSPTTGGVGEQYF
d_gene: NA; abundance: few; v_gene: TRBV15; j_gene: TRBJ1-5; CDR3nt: TGTGCCACCAGCGCCGCCTATAGCAATCAGCCCCAGCATTTT; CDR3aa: CATSAAYSNQPQHF